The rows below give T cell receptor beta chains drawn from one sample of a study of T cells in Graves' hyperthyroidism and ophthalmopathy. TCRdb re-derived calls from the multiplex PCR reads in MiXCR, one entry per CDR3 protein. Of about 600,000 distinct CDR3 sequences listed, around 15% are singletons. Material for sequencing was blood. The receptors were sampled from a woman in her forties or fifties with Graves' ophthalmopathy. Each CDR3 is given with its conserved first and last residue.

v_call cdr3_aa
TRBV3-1 CASSQDAQGGKQYF
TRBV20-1 CSAREGSGRGEQFF
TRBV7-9 CASSLGRGADNEQFF
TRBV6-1 CASRSDRVGGQPQHF
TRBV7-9 CASSLEIEAQGYTF
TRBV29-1 CSVGGLASYEQYF
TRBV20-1 CSRLGLANNEQFF
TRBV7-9 CASSFSGATGELFF
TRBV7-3 CASSLLPGTSTDTQYF
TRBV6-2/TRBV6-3 CASNPRDNLYEQYF
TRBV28 CASSLAGRVNQPQHF